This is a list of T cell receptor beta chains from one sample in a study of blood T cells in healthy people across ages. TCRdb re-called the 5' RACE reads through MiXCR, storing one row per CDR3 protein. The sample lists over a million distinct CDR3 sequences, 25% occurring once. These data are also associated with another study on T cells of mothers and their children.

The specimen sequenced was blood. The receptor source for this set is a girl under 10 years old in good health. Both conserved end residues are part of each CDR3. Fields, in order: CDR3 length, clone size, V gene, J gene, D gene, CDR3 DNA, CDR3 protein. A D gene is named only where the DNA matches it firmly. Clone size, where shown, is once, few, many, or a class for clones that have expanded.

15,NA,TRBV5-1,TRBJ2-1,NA,TGCGCCAGCAGCTTGACGGGGGTGATTAGCGATGAGCAGTTCTTC,CASSLTGVISDEQFF
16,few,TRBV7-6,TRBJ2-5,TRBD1,TGTGCCAGCAGCCTACATACGGGACAGGGAGGAGAGACCCAGTACTTC,CASSLHTGQGGETQYF
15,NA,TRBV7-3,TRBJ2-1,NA,TGTGCCAGCAGCTTAGAAGGTTATGCTGCAAATGAGCAGTTCTTC,CASSLEGYAANEQFF
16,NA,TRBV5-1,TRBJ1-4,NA,TGCGCCAGCAGACACATTACAGGGTCGGAAAATGAAAAACTGTTTTTT,CASRHITGSENEKLFF
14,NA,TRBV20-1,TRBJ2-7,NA,TGCAGTGCTAGAGATGAGCGGAGGGCCTACGAGCAGTACTTC,CSARDERRAYEQYF
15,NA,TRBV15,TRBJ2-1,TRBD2,TGTGCCACCAGCTTAGCGGGGGGACCTAACAATGAGCAGTTCTTC,CATSLAGGPNNEQFF
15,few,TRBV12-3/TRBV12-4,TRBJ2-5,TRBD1,TGTGCCAGCAGTTTATTTATAGGGGGCCGGGGGACCCAGTACTTC,CASSLFIGGRGTQYF
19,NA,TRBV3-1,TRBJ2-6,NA,TGTGCCAGCAGCCCTTTGGTGACAGGCTCGGAGGCTGGGGCCAACGTCCTGACTTTC,CASSPLVTGSEAGANVLTF
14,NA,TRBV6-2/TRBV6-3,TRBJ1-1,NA,TGTGCCAGCAGCGAGATCCCTGGGGCCACTGAAGCTTTCTTT,CASSEIPGATEAFF
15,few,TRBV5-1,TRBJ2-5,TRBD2,TGCGCCAGCAGCTTGGCGGGGGGGCCGGAGGAGACCCAGTACTTC,CASSLAGGPEETQYF
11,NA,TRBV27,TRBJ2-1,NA,TGTGCCAGCAGGTGGGCCAATGAGCAGTTCTTC,CASRWANEQFF
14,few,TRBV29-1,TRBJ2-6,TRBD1,TGCAGCGCGACGACAGGGCTCGGGGCCAACGTCCTGACTTTC,CSATTGLGANVLTF
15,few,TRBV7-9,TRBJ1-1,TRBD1,TGTGCCAGCAGCTCAGGGGGACAGATGAACACTGAAGCTTTCTTT,CASSSGGQMNTEAFF
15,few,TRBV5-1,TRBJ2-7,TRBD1,TGCGCCAGCAGCTTGGTACAGGGACAGTCCTACGAGCAGTACTTC,CASSLVQGQSYEQYF
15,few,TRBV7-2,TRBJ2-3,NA,TGTGCCAGCAGCTTAGCGACGGACGGCACAGATACGCAGTATTTT,CASSLATDGTDTQYF
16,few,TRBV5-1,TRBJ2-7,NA,TGCGCCAGCAGCTTGGGTCTAGAGTTGTCAAGCTACGAGCAGTACTTC,CASSLGLELSSYEQYF
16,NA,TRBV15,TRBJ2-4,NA,TGTGCCACCAGCAGAGATCGGGTTGTTGTGGCGAACATTCAGTACTTC,CATSRDRVVVANIQYF
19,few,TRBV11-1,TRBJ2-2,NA,TGTGCCAGCAGCCAAAAGCCCCCGATGTCGGGATCGAACACCGGGGAGCTGTTTTTT,CASSQKPPMSGSNTGELFF
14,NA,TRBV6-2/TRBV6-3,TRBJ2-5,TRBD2,TGTGCCAGCAGTGCACGGGGAGGGAAGAAGACCCAGTACTTC,CASSARGGKKTQYF
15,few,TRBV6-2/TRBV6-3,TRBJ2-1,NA,TGTGCCAGCAGTCCTAGTCTGAGCTCCTACAATGAGCAGTTCTTC,CASSPSLSSYNEQFF
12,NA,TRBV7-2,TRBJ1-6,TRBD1,TGTGCCAGCAGCTGGGACAGTCGTCCCCTCCACTTT,CASSWDSRPLHF
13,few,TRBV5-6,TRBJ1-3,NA,TGTGCCAGCAACCCCGCCCTAGGAAACACCATATATTTT,CASNPALGNTIYF
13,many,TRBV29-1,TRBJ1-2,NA,TGCAGCGTCCGGGACACGGAGATGTATGGCTACACCTTC,CSVRDTEMYGYTF
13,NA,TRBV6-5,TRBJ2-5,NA,TGTGCCAGCAGTTACGACAGCAAAGAGACCCAGTACTTC,CASSYDSKETQYF
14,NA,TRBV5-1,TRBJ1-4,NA,TGCGCCAGCAGCTTGGTATCCCGCGGAGAAAAACTGTTTTTT,CASSLVSRGEKLFF
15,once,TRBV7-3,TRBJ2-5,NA,TGTGCCAGCAGCTTAAGCGGACAGTTTACAGAGACCCAGTACTTC,CASSLSGQFTETQYF
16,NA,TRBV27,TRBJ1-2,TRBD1,TGTGCCAGCAGTTTAACCGGGACAGAATCTAACTATGGCTACACCTTC,CASSLTGTESNYGYTF
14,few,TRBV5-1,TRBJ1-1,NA,TGTGCCAGCAGTTGGGGGGGCCTGAACACTGAAGCTTTCTTT,CASSWGGLNTEAFF
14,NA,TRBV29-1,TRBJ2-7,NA,TGCGGCGTTGAGGAGCAGGGAGAGGGTTACGAGCAGTACTTC,CGVEEQGEGYEQYF
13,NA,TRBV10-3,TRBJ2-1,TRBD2,TGTGCCATAGGACTAGCGGGAGGTAGCGAGCAGTTCTTC,CAIGLAGGSEQFF
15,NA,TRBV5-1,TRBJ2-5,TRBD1,TGCGCCAGCAGCTCCTGGACAGGGTTCGGGGAGACCCAGTACTTC,CASSSWTGFGETQYF
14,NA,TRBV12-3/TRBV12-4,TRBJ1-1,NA,TGTGCCAGCAGCCTTGAAATACGCGTCACTGAAGCTTTCTTT,CASSLEIRVTEAFF
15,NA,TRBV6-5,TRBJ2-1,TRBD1,TGTGCCAGCAGTTCCCAGGGGGCGGAATACAATGAGCAGTTCTTC,CASSSQGAEYNEQFF
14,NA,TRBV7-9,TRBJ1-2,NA,TGTGCCAGCAGCTTAAGACGTTTACGTAGTGGCTACACCTTC,CASSLRRLRSGYTF
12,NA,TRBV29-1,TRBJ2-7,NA,TGCAGCGTTGAAGAAGGAGGAAACGAGCAGTACTTC,CSVEEGGNEQYF
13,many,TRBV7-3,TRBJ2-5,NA,TGTGCCAGCAGCTTAAGTACCGAAGAGACCCAGTACTTC,CASSLSTEETQYF
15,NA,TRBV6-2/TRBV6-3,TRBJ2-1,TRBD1,TGTGCCAGCAGTCAACACACAGGGGGTTCGGATGAGCAGTTCTTC,CASSQHTGGSDEQFF
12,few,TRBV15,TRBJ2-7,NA,TGTGCCACCAGCACAGAAAATGGCGAGCAGTACTTC,CATSTENGEQYF